This T cell receptor beta chain was retrieved from a study of response to subunit inactivated influenza vaccine. Regarding this clonotype: Its antigen is undetermined. This may come from a read error, since a much larger clone is one base off.

TCRdb re-analysed the RT-PCR reads in MiXCR, keeping a single row per CDR3 protein. The table lists 500,000 or so distinct CDR3 sequences, 15% to 20% of them singletons. Whole-study results and caveats: Authors suggested few new T cells are recruited by each seasonal influenza vaccination.

Looked up from germline, CDR1 is MNHNS and CDR2 is SASEGT. The CDR3 spans 15 residues. The rearrangement uses TRBV6-1 and TRBJ2-3; 8 bases are a match to TRBD2. The TCR comes from a man aged 50 to 69 who received an inactivated influenza vaccine. The source material was CD4+ T cells sorted from PBMCs, sampled around 2 years after vaccination. Written as DNA, the CDR3 is TGTGCCAGCAGACCTAAGCGGGAGACAACAGTTACGCAGTATTTT. This encodes CASRPKRETTVTQYF.